This T cell receptor beta chain was profiled in a study of blood T cell repertoires in COVID-19. V dropped 3 bases and J dropped 7; count of bases not matched to a gene: 10. The CDR3 loop spans 15 amino acids. CDR1 and CDR2 from the germline V gene are LGHDT and YNNKEL (reference sequence). Sequencing used immunoSEQ multiplex PCR; TCRdb keeps in-frame clones, though not all of them. The data show fewer than 85,000 clones, roughly 78% seen once. The V call is TRBV3-1 (or the pseudogene TRBV3-2), the J call TRBJ1-1; 8 positions match TRBD1. What was sequenced was peripheral blood. The sequence was obtained from a man aged 60 to 69 with active or convalescent COVID-19. CDR3 sequence: CASSHGDDRGNEAFF. Here the CDR3 DNA reads TGTGCCAGCAGCCATGGGGATGACAGGGGTAATGAAGCTTTCTTT.